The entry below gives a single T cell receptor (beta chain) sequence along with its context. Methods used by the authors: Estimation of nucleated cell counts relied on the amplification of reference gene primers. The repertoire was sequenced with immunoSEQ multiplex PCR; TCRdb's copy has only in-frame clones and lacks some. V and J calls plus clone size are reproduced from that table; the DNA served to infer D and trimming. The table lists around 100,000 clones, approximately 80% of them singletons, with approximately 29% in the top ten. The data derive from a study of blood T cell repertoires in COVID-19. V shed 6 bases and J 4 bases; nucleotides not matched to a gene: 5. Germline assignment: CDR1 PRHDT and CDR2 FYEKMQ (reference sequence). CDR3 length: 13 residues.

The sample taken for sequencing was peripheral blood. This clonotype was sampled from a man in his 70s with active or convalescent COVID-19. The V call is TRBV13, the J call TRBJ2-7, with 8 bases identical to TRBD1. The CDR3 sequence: CASSGQGVYEQYF. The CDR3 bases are TGTGCCAGCAGTGGACAGGGTGTATACGAGCAGTACTTC.